This TCR beta chain was documented in a study of blood T cell repertoires in COVID-19. TCRdb's table, derived via immunoSEQ multiplex PCR, lists solely in-frame clones and lacks some. The profile covers approximately 100,000 clones, with 76% appearing a single time and 6.2% taken by the ten largest. This CDR3 region has 16 residues. Germline CDR1 KGHDR, CDR2 SFDVKD. The J segment lost 1 base and the V segment lost 3 bases, leaving 4 bases of the junction unmatched. The rearrangement joins TRBV24-1 to TRBJ2-7; 11 bases map to TRBD2. The source is an elderly man with COVID-19, enrolled during active disease. Sequencing was performed on peripheral blood. The CDR3 loop is CATSDPGTSGSYEQYF. The CDR3 region has the DNA TGTGCCACCAGTGATCCCGGGACTAGCGGTTCCTACGAGCAGTACTTC.